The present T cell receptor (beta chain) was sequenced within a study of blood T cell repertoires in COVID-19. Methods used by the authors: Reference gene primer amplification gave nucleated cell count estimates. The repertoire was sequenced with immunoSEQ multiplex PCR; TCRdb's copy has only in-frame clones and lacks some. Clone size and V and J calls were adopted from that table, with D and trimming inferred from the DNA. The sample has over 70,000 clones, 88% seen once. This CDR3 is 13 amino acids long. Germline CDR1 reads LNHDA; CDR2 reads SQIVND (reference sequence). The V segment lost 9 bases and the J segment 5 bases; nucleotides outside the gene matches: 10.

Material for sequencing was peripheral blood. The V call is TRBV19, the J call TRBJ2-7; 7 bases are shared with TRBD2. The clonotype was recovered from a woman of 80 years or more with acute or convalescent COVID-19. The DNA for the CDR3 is TGTGCCAGCAGCGGGGCTACTTCAGACGAGCAGTACTTC. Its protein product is CASSGATSDEQYF.